This T cell receptor beta chain was captured by sequencing in a study of CD8+ T cells in alopecia areata. This clone has a handful of counts. Treatment reported: oral pan-JAK inhibitor, 5-10 mg twice daily. The investigators collected lesional scalp punch biopsies and peripheral blood from alopecia areata patients. Extracted RNA was reverse transcribed into cDNA, the sequencing template. Data came from immunoSEQ multiplex PCR; TCRdb stores just in-frame clones and leaves some out. The sample has around 300,000 clones; over 45% are singletons. The sequences come from CD4+ T cells sorted from blood, collected at week 52, from a patient treated with tofacitinib. The source of this sequence is a human donor with alopecia areata.

The CDR3 loop reads CASSFNQPQHF. CDR3 DNA: TGTGCCAGCAGCTTCAATCAGCCCCAGCATTTT. This chain connects TRBV5-6 to TRBJ1-5; no definite D call. Looked up from germline, CDR1 is SGHDT and CDR2 is YYEEEE. CDR3 length: 11 residues. Between the trimmed V and J ends, which lost 2 bases and 3 bases, there was a span of 0 bases.